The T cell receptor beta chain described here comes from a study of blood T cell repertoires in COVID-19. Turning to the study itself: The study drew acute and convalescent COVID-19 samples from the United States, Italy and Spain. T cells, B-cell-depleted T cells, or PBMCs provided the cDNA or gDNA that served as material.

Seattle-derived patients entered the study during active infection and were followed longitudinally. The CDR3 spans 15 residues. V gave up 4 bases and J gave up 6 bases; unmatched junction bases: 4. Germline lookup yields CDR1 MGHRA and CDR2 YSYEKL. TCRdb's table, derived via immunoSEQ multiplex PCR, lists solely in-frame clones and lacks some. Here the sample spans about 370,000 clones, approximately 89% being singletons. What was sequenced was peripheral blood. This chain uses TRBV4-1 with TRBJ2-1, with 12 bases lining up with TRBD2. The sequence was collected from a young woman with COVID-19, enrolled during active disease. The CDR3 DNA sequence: TGCGCCAGCAGCCTCGGACTAGCGGGATTCAATGAGCAGTTCTTC. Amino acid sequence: CASSLGLAGFNEQFF.